This T cell receptor beta chain derives from a study of shared clonotypes between healthy human individuals. Study results and limitations: It was observed that roughly 4.8% of naive CD4 clonotypes were shared across a handful of donors. Sampling covered blood only; tissue repertoires likely differ.

The table lists this clone with a count of one. Its antigen is as yet unknown. Clones were read by immunoSEQ multiplex PCR, and TCRdb kept only the in-frame ones, dropping some. The data hold about 960,000 clones, with less than 85% observed a single time. All donors were Caucasian adults living in Nashville, Tennessee. Germline V gene sequence: CDR1 MNHEY, CDR2 SVGAGI. There are 15 residues in the CDR3. Losses at the gene ends were 6 bases for V and 8 bases for J; bases not matched to a gene: 15. The rearrangement uses TRBV6-5 and TRBJ1-2; TRBD1 matches at 7 bases. The sample was memory CD4+ T cells sorted from blood. Regarding subset: CD45RA-negative fraction. This receptor was obtained from a man younger than 35 in good health. The CDR3 loop is CASRTGSVRVEGYTF. The CDR3 bases are TGTGCCAGCAGGACAGGGTCAGTTCGGGTCGAGGGCTACACCTTC.